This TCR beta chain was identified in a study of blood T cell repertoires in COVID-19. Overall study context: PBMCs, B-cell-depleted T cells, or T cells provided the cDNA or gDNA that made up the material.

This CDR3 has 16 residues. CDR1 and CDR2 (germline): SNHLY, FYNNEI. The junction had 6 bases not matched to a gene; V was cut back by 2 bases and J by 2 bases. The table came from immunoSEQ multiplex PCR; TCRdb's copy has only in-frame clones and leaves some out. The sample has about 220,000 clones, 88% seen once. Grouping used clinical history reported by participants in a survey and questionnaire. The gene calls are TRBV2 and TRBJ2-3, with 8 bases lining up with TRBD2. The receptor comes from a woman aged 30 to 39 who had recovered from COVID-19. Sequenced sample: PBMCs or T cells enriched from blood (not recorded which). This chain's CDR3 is CASSETAGGITDTQYF. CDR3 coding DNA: TGTGCCAGCAGTGAAACCGCGGGGGGAATCACAGATACGCAGTATTTT.